The next 7 T cell receptor beta chains were all read from a single sample in a study of OX40 agonist ivuxolimab in advanced cancers. The method was immunoSEQ multiplex PCR; TCRdb's version includes in-frame clones alone and lacks a portion of them. The sample lists about 150,000 clones, just over 90% occurring once. The sample consisted of CD4+ or CD8+ T cells sorted from blood, taken in a trial of the OX40 agonist ivuxolimab. Receptor source: an adult with an advanced solid tumor such as melanoma, head and neck, liver or kidney cancer.

The rearrangement uses TRBV6-1 and TRBJ2-7; 9 nucleotides agree with TRBD1. Losses at the gene ends were 5 bases for V and 7 bases for J; bases not matched to a gene: 12. Germline V gene data show CDR1 as MNHNS and CDR2 as SASEGT. This CDR3 comprises 15 residues. CDR3 loop: CASSQQGANPREQYF. As DNA, the CDR3 is TGTGCCAGCAGTCAACAGGGGGCGAATCCGCGGGAGCAGTACTTC.

The rearrangement uses TRBV7-8 and TRBJ2-5; no reliable D call. This CDR3 comprises 14 residues. Germline CDR1 and CDR2: SGHVS and FQNEAQ. Trimming removed 5 bases at V and 5 bases at J, with 15 bases between. CDR3 sequence reads: CASSLLSLGETQYF. The CDR3 DNA reads as TGTGCCAGCAGCCTCTTGAGCCTAGGGGAGACCCAGTACTTC.

The chain joins TRBV5-5 to TRBJ1-5; no firm D call. V was cut by 2 bases and J by 10 bases, with 10 bases left in between. The CDR3 has 12 amino acids. From germline, CDR1 is SGHKS and CDR2 YYEKEE (reference sequence). The CDR3 loop is CASSFPGEPQHF. The CDR3 region has the DNA TGTGCCAGCAGCTTTCCCGGGGAACCCCAGCATTTT.

V and J are TRBV5-6 and TRBJ2-7, with D tentatively TRBD2 (5 bases). This CDR3 region has 15 residues. Trimming took off 2 bases at V and 0 bases at J, with 12 bases between the two ends. The germline V gene has CDR1 SGHDT and CDR2 YYEEEE. CDR3 nucleotides: TGTGCCAGCAGCTTCCTGACGGGAAGCTCCTACGAGCAGTACTTC. This encodes CASSFLTGSSYEQYF.

V usage is TRBV9 and J usage is TRBJ2-3; 9 positions match TRBD2. Trimming cost V 0 bases and J 4 bases; bases outside gene matches: 9. The CDR3 spans 17 residues. CDR1 is SGDLS, CDR2 YYNGEE, per germline. CDR3 sequence: CASSVEGAGGLADTQYF. Written as DNA, the CDR3 is TGTGCCAGCAGCGTAGAGGGGGCGGGAGGGCTTGCAGATACGCAGTATTTT. Full variable domain (rest looked up from reference TRBV9 and TRBJ2-3): DSGVTQTPKHLITATGQRVTLRCSPRSGDLSVYWYQQSLDQGLQFLIQYYNGEERAKGNILERFSAQQFPDLHSELNLSSLELGDSALYFCASSVEGAGGLADTQYFGPGTRLTVL.

V is TRBV29-1 and J is TRBJ1-6; D may be TRBD1 (5 bases). The CDR3 is 15 amino acids. V was clipped by 7 bases and J by 7 bases, with 20 bases between them. Per germline, CDR1 SQVTM and CDR2 ANQGSEA. In DNA form, the CDR3 reads TGCAGCGGGGACCGCGGAGGGGTAGTAAATTCACCCCTCCACTTT. Encoded protein: CSGDRGGVVNSPLHF.

The chain has TRBV18 and TRBJ1-3, with D perhaps TRBD1 (6 bases). This CDR3 is built from 16 residues. V shed 2 bases and J shed 0 bases, with 11 bases lying between them. CDR1 and CDR2 from the germline V gene are KGHSH and LQKENI. The CDR3, as DNA: TGTGCCAGCTCACCAGAGGGACAAAGCTCTGGAAACACCATATATTTT. This codes for CASSPEGQSSGNTIYF. The full variable domain, with the rest looked up from reference TRBV18 and TRBJ1-3, is NAGVMQNPRHLVRRRGQEARLRCSPMKGHSHVYWYRQLPEEGLKFMVYLQKENIIDESGMPKERFSAEFPKEGPSILRIQQVVRGDSAAYFCASSPEGQSSGNTIYFGEGSWLTVV.